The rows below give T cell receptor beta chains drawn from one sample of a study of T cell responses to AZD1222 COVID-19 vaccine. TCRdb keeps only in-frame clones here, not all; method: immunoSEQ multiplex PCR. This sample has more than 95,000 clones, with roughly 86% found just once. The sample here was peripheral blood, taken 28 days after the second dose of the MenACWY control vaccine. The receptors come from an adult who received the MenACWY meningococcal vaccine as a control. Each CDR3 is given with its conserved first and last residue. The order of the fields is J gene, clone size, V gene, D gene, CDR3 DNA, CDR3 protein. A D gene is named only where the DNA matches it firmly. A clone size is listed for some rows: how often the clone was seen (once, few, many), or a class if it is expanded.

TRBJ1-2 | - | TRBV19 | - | TGTGCCAGTACCCCTGGACAGACCCGATCTAACTATGGCTACACCTTC | CASTPGQTRSNYGYTF
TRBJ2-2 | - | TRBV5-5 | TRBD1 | TGTGCCAGCACCCCGGCTTGGACAGGATTCACCGGGGAGCTGTTTTTT | CASTPAWTGFTGELFF
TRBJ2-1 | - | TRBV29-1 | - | TGCAGCACGGGGGCCCCGAGCTCCTACAATGAGCAGTTCTTC | CSTGAPSSYNEQFF
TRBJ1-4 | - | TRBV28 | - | TGTGCCAGCAGTACGCGACAGGTTGATTCAACTAATGAAAAACTGTTTTTT | CASSTRQVDSTNEKLFF
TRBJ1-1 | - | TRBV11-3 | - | TGTGCCAGCAGCCGCCTGCGGGGCACTGAAGCTTTCTTT | CASSRLRGTEAFF
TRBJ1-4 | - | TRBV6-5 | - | TGTGCCAGCAGTTCCACCCGGGACGCAGGGAATGAAAAACTGTTTTTT | CASSSTRDAGNEKLFF
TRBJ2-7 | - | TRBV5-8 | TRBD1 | TGTGCCAGCAGCTTGACAGGGGGCGGCGAGCAGTACTTC | CASSLTGGGEQYF
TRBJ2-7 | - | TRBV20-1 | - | TGCAGTGCTAGTGGGTATCCGGGCAGACCAACCTACGAGCAGTACTTC | CSASGYPGRPTYEQYF
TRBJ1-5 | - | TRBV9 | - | TGTGCCAGCAGCCCAGGACAAAGTTGGAATCAGCCCCAGCATTTT | CASSPGQSWNQPQHF
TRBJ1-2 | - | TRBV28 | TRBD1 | TGTGCCAGCAGTTGGACAGGGTCTACTAACTATGGCTACACCTTC | CASSWTGSTNYGYTF
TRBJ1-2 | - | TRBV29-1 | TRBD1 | TGCAGCGCTTTGACAGGGGAAGGTTGGGGCTACACCTTC | CSALTGEGWGYTF
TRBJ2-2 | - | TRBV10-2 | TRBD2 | TGCGCCAGCAGCAAATTAATGGGAGCGGGGGCCGGGGAGCTGTTTTTT | CASSKLMGAGAGELFF
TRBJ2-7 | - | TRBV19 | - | TGTGCCAGTACTCAAAGGGTAGGAAGAGAGCAGTACTTC | CASTQRVGREQYF
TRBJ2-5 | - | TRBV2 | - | TGTGCCAGCAGTGGGAGGACCCAGTACTTC | CASSGRTQYF
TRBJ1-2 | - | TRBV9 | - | TGTGCCAGCAGCGAGGGGACCGATCCAGGGATCTATGGCTACACCTTC | CASSEGTDPGIYGYTF
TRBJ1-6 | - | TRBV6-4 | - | TGTGCCAGCAGTGAGGTGTTTAATTCACCCCTCCACTTT | CASSEVFNSPLHF
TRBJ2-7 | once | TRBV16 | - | TGTGCCAGCAGCCAATGGCAGGGAATAAGGGAGCAGTACTTC | CASSQWQGIREQYF
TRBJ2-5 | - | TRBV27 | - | TGTGCCAGCGGGTCGGCGGGGACCCAAGAGACCCAGTACTTC | CASGSAGTQETQYF
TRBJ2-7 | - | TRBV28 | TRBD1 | TGTGCCAGCAGCTTGAGGGGCTTAGGACAGGTCCACGAGCAGTACTTC | CASSLRGLGQVHEQYF
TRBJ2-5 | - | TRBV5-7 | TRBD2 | TGTGCCAGCAGTTGGAGGCGGGGGGGCCGAGAGACCCAGTACTTC | CASSWRRGGRETQYF